A single sample gave rise to the 20 T cell receptor beta chains below, sequenced in a study of control samples from healthy donors and cancer patients. Clones were sequenced by immunoSEQ multiplex PCR, and TCRdb holds only the in-frame ones, with some missing. The sample holds 40,000 or so clones; approximately 89% are singletons and the top ten take roughly a fifth. Sequencing was carried out using PBMCs. These receptors came from a middle-aged woman with head and neck cancer.

The chain has TRBV18 and TRBJ1-2, with a tentative D call TRBD1 (6 bases). Germline CDR1 reads KGHSH; CDR2 reads LQKENI. V gave up 3 bases and J gave up 0 bases, with 14 bases separating them. The CDR3 is 16 amino acids. The CDR3 sequence: CASSPNTGLPNYGYTF. CDR3 DNA sequence: TGTGCCAGCTCACCCAATACAGGGCTGCCTAACTATGGCTACACCTTC.

The DNA of the CDR3 is TGTGCCAGCAGCCCGACTAGCGGGAGCAGGAATGAGCAGTTCTTC. Translated, it gives CASSPTSGSRNEQFF. V gene TRBV9 combines with J gene TRBJ2-1, with 12 bases fitting TRBD2. V lost 4 bases to trimming and J lost 7 bases; unmatched junction nucleotides: 6. CDR3 length: 15 amino acids. Germline V gives CDR1 SGDLS, CDR2 YYNGEE. Variable domain in full (rest from reference TRBV9 and TRBJ2-1): DSGVTQTPKHLITATGQRVTLRCSPRSGDLSVYWYQQSLDQGLQFLIQYYNGEERAKGNILERFSAQQFPDLHSELNLSSLELGDSALYFCASSPTSGSRNEQFFGPGTRLTVL.

The chain is built from TRBV11-2 and TRBJ2-1, with TRBD2 identical over 9 bases. The CDR3 totals 15 residues. Trimming cost V 3 bases and J 8 bases; bases outside gene matches: 8. The germline gives CDR1 SGHAT, CDR2 FQNNGV. CDR3 protein: CASSLTGGRVHEQFF. The CDR3 coding sequence is TGTGCCAGCAGCTTGACGGGCGGGAGGGTGCATGAGCAGTTCTTC. Based on the CDR3 plus reference TRBV11-2 and TRBJ2-1, the full variable domain is EAGVAQSPRYKIIEKRQSVAFWCNPISGHATLYWYQQILGQGPKLLIQFQNNGVVDDSQLPKDRFSAERLKGVDSTLKIQPAKLEDSAVYLCASSLTGGRVHEQFFGPGTRLTVL.

The rearrangement joins TRBV19 to TRBJ2-3; D is uncertain. Trimming cost V 7 bases and J 6 bases, with 8 bases left between them. The CDR3 sequence is 11 residues long. The germline V gene encodes CDR1 LNHDA and CDR2 SQIVND (reference sequence). The CDR3 loop reads CASTSRDTQYF. The CDR3 bases are TGTGCCAGTACTTCCCGGGATACGCAGTATTTT.

V usage is TRBV20-1 and J usage is TRBJ2-5; TRBD2 matches at 7 bases. CDR1 DFQATT and CDR2 SNEGSKA come from the germline V gene (reference sequence). This CDR3 region has 11 residues. CDR3 DNA: TGCAGAACCGGGACTAAAGAGACCCAGTACTTC. This encodes CRTGTKETQYF.

This chain links TRBV5-6 with TRBJ1-1, with no clear D. Trimming cost V 7 bases and J 2 bases, with 15 bases left between them. This CDR3 contains 14 residues. CDR1 is SGHDT, CDR2 YYEEEE, per germline. The CDR3 DNA follows: TGTGCCAGCCGCAGGAGGCAGCTAAACACTGAAGCTTTCTTT. Translating gives CASRRRQLNTEAFF. Full variable domain (outside the CDR3, taken from reference TRBV5-6 and TRBJ1-1): DAGVTQSPTHLIKTRGQQVTLRCSPKSGHDTVSWYQQALGQGPQFIFQYYEEEERQRGNFPDRFSGHQFPNYSSELNVNALLLGDSALYLCASRRRQLNTEAFFGQGTRLTVV.

The chain employs TRBV7-8 and TRBJ2-3, with 9 bases aligning to TRBD1. The junction had 4 bases not matched to a gene; V was cut back by 5 bases and J by 1 base. The germline CDR1 and CDR2 sequences are SGHVS and FQNEAQ. The CDR3 has 15 residues. CDR3 sequence (DNA): TGTGCCAGCAGCCCCCGGGACAGGGGCACAGATACGCAGTATTTT. Its translation is CASSPRDRGTDTQYF.

V is TRBV6-2 or TRBV6-3 and J is TRBJ1-2; 7 bases line up with TRBD1. Germline V CDR1 and CDR2: MNHEY, SVGEGT. CDR3 length: 16 amino acids. Unmatched junction bases numbered 14, after V lost 4 bases and J lost 6 bases. CDR3 loop: CASSLPPPGQLNGYTF. CDR3 coding DNA: TGTGCCAGCAGTTTACCTCCCCCGGGACAGCTAAATGGCTACACCTTC.

The V call is TRBV28, the J call TRBJ1-2; tentatively, D is TRBD1 (6 bases). V lost 5 bases and J 4 bases, leaving 23 bases between the germline ends. The CDR3 has 17 amino acids. CDR1 is MDHEN and CDR2 is SYDVKM in the germline V gene. CDR3 amino acids: CASSKLPTTGIAYGYTF. The CDR3 region has the DNA TGTGCCAGCAGTAAACTACCAACCACAGGGATTGCCTATGGCTACACCTTC.

The chain employs TRBV28 and TRBJ2-5; D not resolved. Germline assignment: CDR1 MDHEN and CDR2 SYDVKM. V lost 3 bases to trimming and J lost 0 bases, with 5 bases between them. The CDR3 is 13 residues long. The CDR3 DNA sequence: TGTGCCAGCAGTTTCCAGTACCAAGAGACCCAGTACTTC. Protein product: CASSFQYQETQYF.

The rearrangement links TRBV10-2 to TRBJ2-5, with TRBD2 identical over 11 bases. V dropped 10 bases and J dropped 5; count of bases not matched to a gene: 12. The CDR3 is 15 amino acids. Germline-derived CDR1 and CDR2 are WSHSY and SAAADI. The CDR3 coding sequence is TGCGCCATCACGACTCCCTCTAGCGGGGGGGAGACCCAGTACTTC. This codes for CAITTPSSGGETQYF.

This chain connects TRBV27 to TRBJ2-7; D gene ambiguous. The V end was cut by 2 bases, the J end by 3 bases, with 2 bases between. Germline values: CDR1 MNHEY, CDR2 SMNVEV (reference sequence). The CDR3 covers 11 residues. CDR3 in amino acids: CASSLGYEQYF. The CDR3 nucleotides read TGTGCCAGCAGTTTAGGCTACGAGCAGTACTTC.

The table lists this clone with a few counts. This chain connects TRBV12-5 to TRBJ1-5, with D unresolved. The CDR3 consists of 17 residues. V lost 3 bases and J lost 0, with 15 bases in between. From germline, CDR1 is LGHNT and CDR2 FRNRAP. This chain's CDR3 is CASGFLAEIYSNQPQHF. The CDR3 DNA reads TGTGCTAGTGGTTTCCTGGCAGAGATTTATAGCAATCAGCCCCAGCATTTT.

The chain is built from TRBV5-4 and TRBJ2-5, with D unclear. V lost 3 bases to trimming and J lost 2 bases, with 8 bases between them. In germline, CDR1 is SGHNT, CDR2 YYREEE (reference sequence). The length of the CDR3 is 13 residues. CDR3 protein: CASSWTSQETQYF. DNA of the CDR3: TGTGCCAGCAGCTGGACCTCGCAAGAGACCCAGTACTTC.

The chain links TRBV3-1 (or the pseudogene TRBV3-2) to TRBJ1-3; D call uncertain. The CDR3 is made up of 13 amino acids. CDR1 LGHDT and CDR2 YNNKEL come from the germline V gene (reference sequence). Trimming shortened V by 0 bases and J by 5 bases, and 5 bases separated the two germline ends. CDR3 bases: TGTGCCAGCAGCCAAGACCGTCGAAACACCATATATTTT. It specifies CASSQDRRNTIYF.

J is TRBJ2-7 and V is TRBV5-1; 9 positions match TRBD2. The CDR3 extends over 16 amino acids. Germline-derived CDR1 and CDR2 are SGHRS and YFSETQ. V lost 0 bases to trimming and J lost 0 bases; unmatched junction nucleotides: 4. Here the CDR3 DNA reads TGCGCCAGCAGCTTGGGGGCTAGCGGGACCTCCTACGAGCAGTACTTC. Protein sequence: CASSLGASGTSYEQYF.

The chain recombines TRBV3-1 (or the pseudogene TRBV3-2) with TRBJ1-2; D possibly corresponds to TRBD1 (6 bases). Trimming took 3 bases from V and 2 from J, leaving 13 bases between them. The CDR3 is made up of 15 amino acids. Germline V CDR1 and CDR2: LGHDT, YNNKEL (reference sequence). Here the CDR3 DNA reads TGTGCCAGCAGCCATATGGGGGGCACCAACTATGGCTACACCTTC. It specifies CASSHMGGTNYGYTF.

The V gene is TRBV11-2, the J gene TRBJ2-3; D might be TRBD2 (6 bases). CDR3 size: 16 residues. Trimming removed 0 bases at V and 4 bases at J, with 14 bases between. CDR1 and CDR2 (germline): SGHAT, FQNNGV. CDR3 DNA sequence: TGTGCCAGCAGCTTAGATCCTCCGGGGGTGGCAGATACGCAGTATTTT. Its translation: CASSLDPPGVADTQYF.

This chain joins TRBV5-1 and TRBJ2-7; D is possibly TRBD1 or TRBD2 (5 bases each). Germline-derived CDR1 and CDR2 are SGHRS and YFSETQ. Trimming pared 5 bases from V and 2 bases from J, leaving 11 bases between. This CDR3 spans 13 amino acids. The CDR3 here is CASRGTVAYEQYF. In nucleotides, the CDR3 is TGCGCCAGCAGAGGGACGGTGGCCTACGAGCAGTACTTC.

The V call is TRBV19, the J call TRBJ1-4; 10 bases match TRBD1. J lost 8 bases, V lost 6 bases, and 3 bases had no gene match. CDR1 is LNHDA, CDR2 SQIVND, per germline (reference sequence). The CDR3 is made up of 13 amino acids. As DNA, the CDR3 is TGTGCCAGTAGCTGGACAGGGGGGGAAAAACTGTTTTTT. Amino acid sequence: CASSWTGGEKLFF.